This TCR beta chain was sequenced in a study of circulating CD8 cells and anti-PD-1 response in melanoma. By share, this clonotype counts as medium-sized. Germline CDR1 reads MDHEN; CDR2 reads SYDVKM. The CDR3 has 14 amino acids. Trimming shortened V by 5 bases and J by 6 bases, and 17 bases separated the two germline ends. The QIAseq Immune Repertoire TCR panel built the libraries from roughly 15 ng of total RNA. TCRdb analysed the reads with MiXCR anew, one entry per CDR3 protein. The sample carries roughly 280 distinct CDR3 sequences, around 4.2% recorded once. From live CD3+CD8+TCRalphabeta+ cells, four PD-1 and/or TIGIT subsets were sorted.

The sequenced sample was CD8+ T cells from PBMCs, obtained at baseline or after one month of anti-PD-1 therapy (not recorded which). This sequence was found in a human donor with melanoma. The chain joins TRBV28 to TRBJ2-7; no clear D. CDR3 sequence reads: CASSRSGDSSEQYF. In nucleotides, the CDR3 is TGTGCCAGCAGTCGAAGTGGGGATTCATCCGAGCAGTACTTC.